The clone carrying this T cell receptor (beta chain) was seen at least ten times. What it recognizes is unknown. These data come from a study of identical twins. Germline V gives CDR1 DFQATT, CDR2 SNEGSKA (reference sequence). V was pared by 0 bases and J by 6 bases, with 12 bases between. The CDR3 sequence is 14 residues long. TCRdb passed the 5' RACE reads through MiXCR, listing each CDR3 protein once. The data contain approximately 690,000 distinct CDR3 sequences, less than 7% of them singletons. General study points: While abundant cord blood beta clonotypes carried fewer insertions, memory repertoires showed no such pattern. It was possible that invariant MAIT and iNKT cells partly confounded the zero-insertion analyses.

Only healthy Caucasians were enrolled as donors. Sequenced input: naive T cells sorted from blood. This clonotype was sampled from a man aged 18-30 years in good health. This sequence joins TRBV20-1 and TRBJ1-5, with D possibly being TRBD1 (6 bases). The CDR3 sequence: CSARDLQGSQPQHF. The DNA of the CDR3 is TGCAGTGCTAGAGATCTACAGGGAAGTCAGCCCCAGCATTTT.